This paragraph covers one T cell receptor (beta chain) sequence. Its antigen remains unknown. Germline-derived CDR1 and CDR2 are MNHEY and SMNVEV (reference sequence). The CDR3 extends over 15 amino acids. With 4 bases clipped from V and 7 bases from J, the junction kept 4 bases outside the gene matches. This sample is drawn from a study of graft-versus-host responses after intestinal transplantation. Overall study findings and caveats: Investigators detected GvH clones in recipient marrow, with some emerging earlier in ileum or blood.

Profiled with immunoSEQ multiplex PCR; TCRdb holds only in-frame clones, not every one. The sample has about 93,000 clones; around 93% are singletons. This chain joins TRBV27 and TRBJ2-7; 16 bases align to TRBD2. The clonotype originates from a human donor who received an intestinal transplant. The specimen comprised unstimulated CD8+ T cells sorted from spleen or lymph node cells, sampled before intestinal transplant. The CDR3 loop is CASSSGTSGRAEQYF. In DNA form, the CDR3 reads TGTGCCAGCAGTTCCGGGACTAGCGGGAGGGCGGAGCAGTACTTC.